A selection of T cell receptor beta chains follows, all from one sample in a study of cytomegalovirus exposure and HLA in healthy donors. Produced via immunoSEQ multiplex PCR; TCRdb's table is partial and in-frame only. The profile shows some 92,000 clones, more than 70% of them singletons. Sequenced: PBMCs. The receptors come from a man aged 18-30 years in good health and CMV-seropositive. Both conserved end residues are part of each CDR3. The D gene is left open where the match is weak. Clone size is not always given. Where it is, it says once, few, many or a class for expanded clones.

j_call	v_call	d_call	clone_size	cdr3_aa	cdr3_nt
TRBJ1-1	TRBV29-1	-	-	CSVARGPNTEAFF	TGCAGCGTTGCACGAGGGCCTAACACTGAAGCTTTCTTT
TRBJ1-5	TRBV5-5	TRBD1	-	CASSLLGRQGAGQPQHF	TGTGCCAGCAGCTTGCTTGGCCGACAGGGGGCAGGTCAGCCCCAGCATTTT
TRBJ1-1	TRBV5-1	-	-	CASSLSRGLTAEAFF	TGCGCCAGCAGCTTAAGTAGGGGTTTGACGGCTGAAGCTTTCTTT
TRBJ2-2	TRBV11-3	-	-	CASSDSVGELFF	TGTGCCAGCAGCGACTCGGTCGGGGAGCTGTTTTTT
TRBJ2-5	TRBV11-2	TRBD1	-	CASSDRVETQYF	TGTGCCAGCAGCGACAGGGTGGAGACCCAGTACTTC
TRBJ2-5	TRBV7-9	TRBD2	once	CASSVDPRLAETQYF	TGTGCCAGCAGCGTCGACCCCAGACTAGCTGAGACCCAGTACTTC
TRBJ2-5	TRBV11-2	TRBD2	-	CASSLVGLGGETQYF	TGTGCCAGCAGCTTAGTAGGACTAGGCGGAGAGACCCAGTACTTC
TRBJ1-5	TRBV5-4	-	-	CASSLGGGNQPQHF	TGTGCCAGCAGCCTGGGGGGGGGCAATCAGCCCCAGCATTTT
TRBJ2-3	TRBV30	-	-	CAWSVDSSTDTQYF	TGTGCCTGGAGTGTAGACTCAAGCACAGATACGCAGTATTTT
TRBJ1-2	TRBV28	-	-	CASRTATGGYGYTF	TGTGCCAGCAGAACCGCGACAGGTGGATATGGCTACACCTTC
TRBJ1-1	TRBV5-1	-	-	CASSLGSQGQNTEAFF	TGCGCCAGCAGCTTGGGGTCTCAGGGGCAGAACACTGAAGCTTTCTTT
TRBJ2-5	TRBV5-4	-	-	CASSLSPGEQYF	TGTGCCAGCAGCCTATCTCCAGGGGAGCAGTACTTC
TRBJ2-5	TRBV13	-	few	CASSLEARGETQYF	TGTGCCAGCAGCTTAGAAGCTAGGGGAGAGACCCAGTACTTC
TRBJ2-1	TRBV30	TRBD2	-	CAWTRGGRLYNEQFF	TGTGCCTGGACACGCGGGGGACGCCTCTACAATGAGCAGTTCTTC
TRBJ1-3	TRBV4-2	-	-	CASSQDGGDGTIYF	TGTGCCAGCAGCCAAGACGGAGGCGATGGCACCATATATTTT
TRBJ1-1	TRBV6-1	-	-	CASSEARRGNWNTEAFF	TGTGCCAGCAGTGAAGCTCGGAGGGGCAATTGGAACACTGAAGCTTTCTTT
TRBJ1-2	TRBV28	TRBD1	-	CASRQTGGGGYTF	TGTGCCAGCAGACAGACAGGGGGCGGTGGCTACACCTTC
TRBJ1-5	TRBV4-1	-	-	CASSLRGGNQPQHF	TGCGCCAGCAGCCTGCGGGGGGGCAATCAGCCCCAGCATTTT
TRBJ1-4	TRBV19	-	-	CASSPGFGEKLFF	TGTGCCAGTAGCCCAGGGTTTGGTGAAAAACTGTTTTTT
TRBJ1-4	TRBV11-2	-	few	CASSYYGGTNEKLFF	TGTGCCAGCAGCTATTATGGGGGGACTAATGAAAAACTGTTTTTT
TRBJ2-1	TRBV15	TRBD1	-	CATSRDPMSQFRDRGPYNEQFF	TGTGCCACCAGCAGAGATCCAATGAGCCAATTCCGGGACAGGGGCCCCTACAATGAGCAGTTCTTC
TRBJ2-1	TRBV7-2	TRBD2	-	CASSTGRLAGHYNEQFF	TGTGCCAGCAGCACTGGGAGACTAGCGGGCCACTACAATGAGCAGTTCTTC
TRBJ2-7	TRBV10-1	TRBD2	-	CASSEERGGYSPSYEQYF	TGCGCCAGCAGTGAGGAACGGGGGGGTTATTCACCCTCCTACGAGCAGTACTTC
TRBJ2-7	TRBV10-1	-	-	CASSEGAEQYF	TGCGCCAGCAGTGAGGGGGCCGAGCAGTACTTC
TRBJ1-2	TRBV7-9	-	-	CASSRENYGYTF	TGTGCCAGCAGCCGAGAAAACTATGGCTACACCTTC
TRBJ1-5	TRBV11-2	TRBD1	-	CASSSLDRGHNQPQHF	TGTGCCAGCAGCTCCCTGGACAGGGGGCACAATCAGCCCCAGCATTTT
TRBJ1-5	TRBV27	-	-	CASSFLGGGRQPQHF	TGTGCCAGCAGTTTCCTAGGGGGGGGACGTCAGCCCCAGCATTTT
TRBJ2-5	TRBV5-1	TRBD1	-	CASSTQGAQYF	TGCGCCAGCAGCACGCAGGGGGCCCAGTACTTC